This is a list of T cell receptor beta chains from one sample in a study of response to subunit inactivated influenza vaccine. TCRdb reprocessed the RT-PCR reads with MiXCR, giving one entry per CDR3 protein. This table holds 630,000 or so distinct CDR3 sequences, less than 20% found once. The sample in question was PBMCs from blood, obtained about 13 days after vaccination. The source of these receptors is a man aged 50-60 years who received an inactivated influenza vaccine. CDR3s include the opening cysteine and the closing phenylalanine or tryptophan. A D gene is named only where the DNA matches it firmly. Some rows mark clone size as missing; the rest say once, few, many or name a class of expanded clone.

CDR3 protein	CDR3 DNA	clone size	V gene	J gene	D gene
CASSDLALSSYNEQFF	TGTGCCAGCAGCGACCTAGCGTTGAGCTCCTACAATGAGCAGTTCTTC	few	TRBV6-2/TRBV6-3	TRBJ2-1	-
CATSRDRTGKTQYF	TGTGCCACCAGCAGAGATCGGACCGGCAAAACGCAGTATTTT	-	TRBV15	TRBJ2-3	-
CASSPRFPVYEQYF	TGTGCCAGCAGCCCCCGATTCCCCGTCTACGAGCAGTACTTC	-	TRBV7-2	TRBJ2-7	-
CACIGTSGSNEQFF	TGTGCCTGCATTGGGACTAGCGGGAGTAATGAGCAGTTCTTC	-	TRBV30	TRBJ2-1	TRBD2
CSASSDRAYEQYF	TGCAGTGCTAGCTCGGACAGGGCCTACGAGCAGTACTTC	-	TRBV20-1	TRBJ2-7	TRBD1
CASSWGGYSGANVLTF	TGTGCCAGCTCCTGGGGCGGGTACTCTGGGGCCAACGTCCTGACTTTC	-	TRBV6-2/TRBV6-3	TRBJ2-6	-
CASSERGYGYTF	TGTGCCAGCAGTGAAAGGGGCTATGGCTACACCTTC	many	TRBV6-1	TRBJ1-2	-
CASSQLVGGGSDTQYF	TGTGCCAGCAGCCAGCTGGTTGGCGGGGGGTCAGATACGCAGTATTTT	few	TRBV4-2	TRBJ2-3	TRBD2
CASCHEGDTQYF	TGTGCCAGCTGCCACGAGGGGGATACGCAGTATTTT	few	TRBV7-9	TRBJ2-3	-
CASSSTFRASTDTQYF	TGTGCCAGCAGCTCCACGTTTCGGGCTAGCACAGATACGCAGTATTTT	-	TRBV5-6	TRBJ2-3	-
CASQRGNTQYF	TGTGCCAGCCAGCGGGGGAATACGCAGTATTTT	few	TRBV28	TRBJ2-3	TRBD2
CASSPGARGTEAFF	TGCGCCAGCAGCCCGGGGGCGAGGGGCACTGAAGCTTTCTTT	-	TRBV5-1	TRBJ1-1	-
CASTRDPTGELFF	TGTGCCAGCACCCGGGATCCCACCGGGGAGCTGTTTTTT	-	TRBV11-1	TRBJ2-2	-
CASSRGQGFQETQYF	TGTGCCAGCAGCCGGGGACAGGGGTTCCAAGAGACCCAGTACTTC	-	TRBV5-5	TRBJ2-5	TRBD1
CATSRSATNEKLFF	TGTGCCACCAGCAGATCCGCAACTAATGAAAAACTGTTTTTT	-	TRBV15	TRBJ1-4	-
CASSFGQGTGETQYF	TGCGCCAGCAGCTTTGGACAGGGAACAGGGGAGACCCAGTACTTC	few	TRBV5-1	TRBJ2-5	TRBD1
CATQRTGDVNTEAFF	TGTGCCACCCAGAGGACAGGGGACGTGAACACTGAAGCTTTCTTT	few	TRBV10-3	TRBJ1-1	TRBD1
CAISQEDGGTQYF	TGTGCCATCAGTCAGGAGGACGGGGGGACCCAGTACTTC	few	TRBV10-3	TRBJ2-5	-
CASSEIGYNEQFF	TGTGCCAGCAGTGAAATCGGGTACAATGAGCAGTTCTTC	few	TRBV2	TRBJ2-1	-
CASSYGTLRDTEAFF	TGCGCCAGCAGCTATGGGACTTTAAGGGACACTGAAGCTTTCTTT	-	TRBV5-1	TRBJ1-1	-
CASSYSGGRGTGELFF	TGTGCCAGCAGTTACAGCGGGGGCCGGGGCACCGGGGAGCTGTTTTTT	many	TRBV6-5	TRBJ2-2	TRBD2
CASGQTAWRGKFYNEQFF	TGTGCCAGCGGTCAAACCGCCTGGAGGGGGAAATTCTACAATGAGCAGTTCTTC	few	TRBV11-2	TRBJ2-1	-
CASSLGTTNGYTF	TGCGCCAGCAGCTTGGGAACAACCAATGGCTACACCTTC	few	TRBV5-1	TRBJ1-2	-
CATSREQPGANVLTF	TGTGCCACCAGCAGAGAACAGCCTGGGGCCAACGTCCTGACTTTC	few	TRBV15	TRBJ2-6	-
CASSLATGATDTQYF	TGCGCCAGCAGCTTGGCGACGGGAGCGACAGATACGCAGTATTTT	-	TRBV5-1	TRBJ2-3	-
CASSGLAGANEQFF	TGTGCCAGCTCCGGACTAGCGGGAGCAAATGAGCAGTTCTTC	-	TRBV6-2/TRBV6-3	TRBJ2-1	TRBD2
CASSLISGRTAGELFF	TGTGCCAGCAGCTTGATAAGCGGGAGAACCGCCGGGGAGCTGTTTTTT	once	TRBV5-4	TRBJ2-2	TRBD2
CASSLRGPGELFF	TGTGCCAGCAGTTTAAGGGGTCCCGGGGAGCTGTTTTTT	many	TRBV12-3/TRBV12-4	TRBJ2-2	-
CASSGGRGESNTGELFF	TGTGCCAGCAGCGGGGGACGTGGGGAATCCAACACCGGGGAGCTGTTTTTT	-	TRBV7-3	TRBJ2-2	-
CASSFSTTQETQYF	TGTGCCAGCAGTTTTAGCACAACCCAAGAGACCCAGTACTTC	-	TRBV28	TRBJ2-5	-
CASSRDVAKQFF	TGTGCCAGCAGCCGGGACGTAGCGAAGCAGTTCTTC	-	TRBV12-3/TRBV12-4	TRBJ2-1	-
CASSQDYIGIQETQYF	TGCGCCAGCAGCCAAGATTATATTGGTATCCAAGAGACCCAGTACTTC	many	TRBV4-1	TRBJ2-5	-
CASSPQPSGANTGELFF	TGTGCCAGCAGCCCCCAGCCTAGCGGCGCTAACACCGGGGAGCTGTTTTTT	-	TRBV5-5	TRBJ2-2	TRBD2
CSAKVGMGLAGGLNEQLF	TGCAGTGCTAAGGTGGGAATGGGACTAGCGGGAGGGCTGAATGAGCAGCTCTTC	-	TRBV20-1	TRBJ2-1	TRBD2